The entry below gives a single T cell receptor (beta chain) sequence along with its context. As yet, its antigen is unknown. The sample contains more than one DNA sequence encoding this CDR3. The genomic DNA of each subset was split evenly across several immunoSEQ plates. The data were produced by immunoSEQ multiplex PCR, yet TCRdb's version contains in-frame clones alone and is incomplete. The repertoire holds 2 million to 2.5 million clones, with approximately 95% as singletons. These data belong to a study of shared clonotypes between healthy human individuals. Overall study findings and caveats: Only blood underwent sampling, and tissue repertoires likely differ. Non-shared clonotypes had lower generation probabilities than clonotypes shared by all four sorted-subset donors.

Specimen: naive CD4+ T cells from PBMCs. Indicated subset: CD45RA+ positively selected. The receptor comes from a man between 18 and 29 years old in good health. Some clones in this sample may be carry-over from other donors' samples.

The chain's CDR3 is CASRRDRGNTEAFF. The CDR3 DNA follows: TGTGCCAGCAGGCGGGACAGGGGTAACACTGAAGCTTTCTTT. The chain carries TRBV27 and TRBJ1-1; 10 bases match TRBD1. CDR1 is MNHEY, CDR2 SMNVEV, per germline (reference sequence). The CDR3 has 14 amino acids. Germline trimming cut 6 bases from V and 2 bases from J; bases unmatched to any gene: 3.